The next 4 T cell receptor beta chains were all read from a single sample in a study of somatic mutations in cytotoxic T cells in rheumatoid arthritis (dated by TCRdb to 2016 to 2017). Receptors were amplified or captured by the immunoSEQ multiplex PCR assay. In TCRdb, the immuneACCESS table is reduced to in-frame sequences with V and J assigned. These tables do not hold every clone; where another copy was compared, an unresolved V gene accounts for under half, and the others remain unexplained. Within this sample are approximately 18,000 clones, with around 80% of them counted one time only. 10% of the sample lies in the top ten. Sequenced material: CD8+ T cells sorted from blood. All receptors come from an adult with rheumatoid arthritis.

This clone came up a few times. The chain uses TRBV4-2 and TRBJ2-7; 7 bases are shared with TRBD2. V shed 3 bases, J shed 6 bases, and the junction held 14 bases outside the gene matches. CDR1 is LGHNA, CDR2 YNFKEQ, per germline. The CDR3 runs to 16 residues. The CDR3 region has the DNA TGTGCCAGCAGCCATCTTATTGGGGAGGGCCGTTCCGAGCAGTACTTC. Encoded protein: CASSHLIGEGRSEQYF.

The V call is TRBV5-4, the J call TRBJ1-1; the D gene is possibly TRBD1 (5 bases). This CDR3 contains 11 residues. Germline CDR1 and CDR2: SGHNT and YYREEE (reference sequence). Trimming removed 4 bases at V and 6 bases at J, with 7 bases between. The CDR3 sequence is CASSQGAEAFF. As DNA, the CDR3 is TGTGCCAGCAGCCAAGGGGCTGAAGCTTTCTTT.

The chain uses TRBV11-2 and TRBJ2-5; maybe TRBD1 (5 bases). TRBJ2-7 explains the end of the DNA better; the J call may be wrong. This CDR3 comprises 12 residues. Germline V gives CDR1 SGHAT, CDR2 FQNNGV. CDR3 sequence: CASSFKGYEQYF. CDR3 nucleotide sequence: TGTGCCAGCAGCTTCAAGGGGTACGAGCAGTACTTC.

The V gene is TRBV5-1, the J gene TRBJ2-7; 7 nucleotides align to TRBD1. Trimming cost V 4 bases and J 3 bases; bases outside gene matches: 10. The germline CDR1 and CDR2 sequences are SGHRS and YFSETQ. CDR3 size: 15 residues. CDR3 in DNA: TGCGCCAGCAGCGACCGGGACAGCTCAGTCTACGAGCAGTACTTC. Its translation is CASSDRDSSVYEQYF. The entire variable domain, with the rest obtained from reference TRBV5-1 and TRBJ2-7, is as follows: KAGVTQTPRYLIKTRGQQVTLSCSPISGHRSVSWYQQTPGQGLQFLFEYFSETQRNKGNFPGRFSGRQFSNSRSEMNVSTLELGDSALYLCASSDRDSSVYEQYFGPGTRLTVT.